Below are 22 T cell receptor beta chains sequenced from a single sample in a study of blood T cells in healthy people across ages. Sample-barcoded 5' priming and a J-beta primer mix drove a second PCR of about 6 to 12 cycles. TCRdb re-derived calls from the 5' RACE reads in MiXCR, one entry per CDR3 protein. The repertoire includes 1,300,000 or so distinct CDR3 sequences, around 55% of them detected once, and approximately 7% sits in the top ten. Material for sequencing was blood. The receptors come from a young man in good health.

This chain uses TRBV12-3 or TRBV12-4 with TRBJ2-5; tentative D call: TRBD2 (6 bases). Trimming cost V 6 bases and J 11 bases, with 19 bases left between them. The CDR3 consists of 13 residues. The chain's CDR3 is CASSAGLPWEQYF. As DNA, the CDR3 is TGTGCCAGCAGCGCGGGACTGCCGTGGGAGCAGTACTTC.

This clonotype appeared a few times. The CDR3 coding sequence is TGTGCCAGCAGCTCAGGTGGGGTCAGGGCTGGGGCCAACGTCCTGACTTTC. This translates into CASSSGGVRAGANVLTF. The chain recombines TRBV7-9 with TRBJ2-6; D is possibly TRBD1 (5 bases). CDR1 and CDR2 (germline): SEHNR, FQNEAQ (reference sequence). Between the trimmed V and J ends, which lost 4 bases and 2 bases, there was a span of 15 bases. The CDR3 has 17 residues.

As concerns this clonotype: The junction and the germline gene differ at one end; a read error may be behind it. This chain joins TRBV24-1 and TRBJ1-2; a weak D match, TRBD1 (6 bases). The CDR3 extends over 11 amino acids. The germline V gene has CDR1 KGHDR and CDR2 SFDVKD. The CDR3 protein is CAASASGVYTF. The CDR3 coding sequence is TGTGCCGCCAGTGCATCAGGGGTCTACACCTTC.

This clonotype was seen repeatedly, ten times or more. The J gene is TRBJ2-6, the V gene TRBV5-1; no clear D gene. The CDR3 has 15 amino acids. Germline assignment: CDR1 SGHRS and CDR2 YFSETQ. V was shortened by 0 bases and J by 0 bases, with 4 bases between the two germline ends. DNA of the CDR3: TGCGCCAGCAGCTTGGGGGTCTCTGGGGCCAACGTCCTGACTTTC. This codes for CASSLGVSGANVLTF.

The rearrangement joins TRBV11-2 to TRBJ2-1; D call uncertain. CDR1 and CDR2 from the germline V gene are SGHAT and FQNNGV. This CDR3 is 11 amino acids long. V lost 0 bases to trimming and J lost 9 bases, with 3 bases between them. Here the CDR3 reads CASSLDAEQFF. CDR3 bases: TGTGCCAGCAGCTTAGACGCTGAGCAGTTCTTC.

The chain uses TRBV27 and TRBJ2-2; the match to TRBD1 covers 7 bases. V lost 2 bases to trimming and J lost 7 bases; unmatched junction nucleotides: 4. Germline CDR1 reads MNHEY; CDR2 reads SMNVEV (reference sequence). CDR3 length: 14 amino acids. CDR3 in amino acids: CASSLDRAYGELFF. For the CDR3, the DNA is TGTGCCAGCAGTTTAGACAGGGCGTACGGGGAGCTGTTTTTT.

This clonotype has only one observation. This chain links TRBV18 with TRBJ2-4, with 9 bases fitting TRBD1. The J call may be incorrect, as the DNA end agrees better with TRBJ2-7. CDR1 and CDR2 (germline): KGHSH, LQKENI. The CDR3 sequence is 15 residues long. In DNA form, the CDR3 reads TGTGCCAGCTCACCACCGTACAGGGGGCTAAGCGAGCAGTACTTC. Encoded protein: CASSPPYRGLSEQYF.

The J gene is TRBJ2-7, the V gene TRBV5-1; D uncertain. CDR3 length equals 13 residues. Trimming cost V 7 bases and J 7 bases, with 18 bases left between them. Germline-derived CDR1 and CDR2 are SGHRS and YFSETQ. In DNA, the CDR3 is TGCGCCAGCGGCTCTGACGGCCTTGGGGAGCAGTACTTC. As protein: CASGSDGLGEQYF.

V usage is TRBV20-1 and J usage is TRBJ2-5; D ambiguous. The DNA end lines up better with TRBJ2-7; the J call may be wrong. Per germline, CDR1 DFQATT and CDR2 SNEGSKA (reference sequence). The CDR3 has 15 amino acids. CDR3 amino acids: CSARDERQTTYEQYF. The DNA for the CDR3 is TGCAGTGCTAGAGATGAGAGGCAGACGACCTACGAGCAGTACTTC.

The chain couples TRBV5-1 to TRBJ1-2; D is uncertain. The CDR3 sequence is 14 residues long. V was pared by 2 bases and J by 6 bases, with 14 bases between. CDR1 is SGHRS, CDR2 YFSETQ, per germline. The CDR3 nucleotides are TGCGCCAGCAGCTTAACCCCCTACTCTGATGGCTACACCTTC. This codes for CASSLTPYSDGYTF.

The chain joins TRBV20-1 to TRBJ1-5; D is unclear. Per germline, CDR1 DFQATT and CDR2 SNEGSKA (reference sequence). The CDR3 runs 13 residues. With 3 bases removed from V and 2 bases from J, the gap between germline ends came to 8 bases. The CDR3 protein is CSASIRGNQPQHF. In DNA form, the CDR3 reads TGCAGTGCTAGTATTCGAGGCAATCAGCCCCAGCATTTT.

The chain joins TRBV10-3 to TRBJ2-3; no definite D call. The CDR3 spans 13 residues. Germline V lookup: CDR1 ENHRY, CDR2 SYGVKD. The V end lost 0 bases, the J end lost 6 bases, and 7 bases lay between the germline ends. Written as DNA, the CDR3 is TGTGCCATCAGTGAGTCGTATCTGGATACGCAGTATTTT. This translates into CAISESYLDTQYF.

The V call is TRBV11-2, the J call TRBJ2-5, with no clear D. The CDR3 consists of 13 residues. CDR1 is SGHAT, CDR2 FQNNGV, per germline. V was trimmed by 0 bases and J by 3 bases, leaving 5 bases between them. This CDR3 is CASSLEVKETQYF. CDR3 bases: TGTGCCAGCAGCTTAGAGGTCAAAGAGACCCAGTACTTC.

The chain carries TRBV27 and TRBJ2-3; TRBD1 matches at 7 bases. Germline CDR1 MNHEY, CDR2 SMNVEV (reference sequence). Trimming at V came to 3 bases and at J to 2 bases, leaving 5 bases not matched to a gene. This CDR3 has 15 amino acids. The DNA of the CDR3 is TGTGCCAGCAGTTTGACAGGGATTCCCACAGATACGCAGTATTTT. Residues: CASSLTGIPTDTQYF.

The chain uses TRBV25-1 and TRBJ1-1; D gene uncertain. The CDR3 has 11 amino acids. Looked up from germline, CDR1 is MGHDK and CDR2 is SYGVNS. The V end was cut by 8 bases, the J end by 4 bases, with 8 bases between. This CDR3 reads CASQEFTEAFF. CDR3 nucleotides: TGTGCCAGCCAGGAGTTCACTGAAGCTTTCTTT.

The genes are TRBV28 and TRBJ1-2; D is possibly TRBD1 (6 bases). The CDR3 is 14 amino acids. Trimming pared 4 bases from V and 4 bases from J, leaving 13 bases between. Germline CDR1 MDHEN, CDR2 SYDVKM. CDR3 nucleotide sequence: TGTGCCAGCAGTTCCACCGCGGACAGCTATGGCTACACCTTC. Amino acid sequence: CASSSTADSYGYTF.

Only a few counts were recorded for this clonotype. V and J are TRBV3-1 and TRBJ1-2; perhaps TRBD1 as D (6 bases). Germline V CDR1 and CDR2: LGHDT, YNNKEL (reference sequence). This CDR3 has 15 amino acids. Trimming took off 1 base at V and 1 base at J, with 10 bases between the two ends. CDR3 region: CASSQGGRGNYGYTF. For the CDR3, the DNA is TGTGCCAGCAGCCAAGGAGGCAGGGGTAACTATGGCTACACCTTC.

This clonotype has more than one count but fewer than ten. The chain combines TRBV12-3 or TRBV12-4 with TRBJ1-5, with TRBD1 as a possible D gene (5 bases). The CDR3 totals 14 residues. The CDR3 nucleotides are TGTGCATCGACCCCGGGGGATTCTAATCAGCCCCAGCATTTT. This encodes CASTPGDSNQPQHF.

The chain links TRBV6-5 to TRBJ1-4; unclear D gene. Between the trimmed V and J ends, which lost 5 bases and 12 bases, there was a span of 19 bases. The CDR3 spans 14 residues. Per the germline V gene, CDR1 is MNHEY and CDR2 is SVGAGI. CDR3 protein: CASSAKRNGEELFF. The CDR3, as DNA: TGTGCCAGCAGTGCGAAAAGGAATGGGGAAGAACTGTTTTTT.

The V call is TRBV14, the J call TRBJ1-2; no reliable D call. CDR3 length: 15 amino acids. The germline V gene encodes CDR1 SGHDN and CDR2 FVKESK. V was cut by 0 bases and J by 8 bases, with 16 bases left in between. In nucleotides, the CDR3 is TGTGCCAGCAGCCAAGACTCGAGTGGAGGGAACGGCTACACCTTC. Its translation: CASSQDSSGGNGYTF.

The chain combines TRBV5-1 with TRBJ2-3; no reliable D call. This CDR3 is 16 amino acids long. V dropped 4 bases and J dropped 0 bases, with 15 bases sitting between them. Germline loops: CDR1 SGHRS, CDR2 YFSETQ. The DNA for the CDR3 is TGCGCCAGCAGCCCGGAGTCGATACCCAGCACAGATACGCAGTATTTT. It yields the protein CASSPESIPSTDTQYF.

This clonotype was found a few times. The V gene is TRBV7-2, the J gene TRBJ2-3; TRBD2 matches 7 bases. The CDR3 is 12 amino acids. Losses at the gene ends were 11 bases for V and 2 bases for J; bases not matched to a gene: 4. Germline CDR1 and CDR2: SGHTA and FQGNSA. The CDR3 sequence is CAGGTNTDTQYF. CDR3 sequence (DNA): TGTGCCGGAGGGACTAACACAGATACGCAGTATTTT.